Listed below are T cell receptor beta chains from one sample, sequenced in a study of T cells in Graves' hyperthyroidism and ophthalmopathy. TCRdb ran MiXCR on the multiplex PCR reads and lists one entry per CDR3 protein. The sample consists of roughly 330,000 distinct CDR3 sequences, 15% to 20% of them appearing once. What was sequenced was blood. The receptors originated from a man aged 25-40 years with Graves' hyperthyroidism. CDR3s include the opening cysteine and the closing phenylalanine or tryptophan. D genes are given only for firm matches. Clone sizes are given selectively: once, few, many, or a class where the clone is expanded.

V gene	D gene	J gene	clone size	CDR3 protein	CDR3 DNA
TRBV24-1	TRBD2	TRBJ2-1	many	CATSDPGGAGDEQFF	TGTGCCACCAGTGACCCCGGGGGTGCGGGAGATGAGCAGTTCTTC
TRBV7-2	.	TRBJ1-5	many	CASSLEWQPQHF	TGTGCCAGCAGCTTAGAGTGGCAGCCCCAGCATTTT
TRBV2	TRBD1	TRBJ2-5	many	CASTGTGDQETQYF	TGTGCCAGCACCGGAACAGGGGACCAAGAGACCCAGTACTTC
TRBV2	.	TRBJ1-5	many	CASSPTGRINQPQHF	TGTGCCAGCAGTCCCACAGGGCGTATCAATCAGCCCCAGCATTTT
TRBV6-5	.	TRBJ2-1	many	CASSYGFLSGATYNEQFF	TGTGCCAGCAGTTACGGATTCTTGTCGGGGGCCACCTACAATGAGCAGTTCTTC
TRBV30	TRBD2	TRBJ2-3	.	CAWSSLLREGHSDTQYF	TGTGCCTGGAGCTCCTTACTGAGGGAGGGCCATTCAGATACGCAGTATTTT
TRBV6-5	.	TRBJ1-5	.	CASSNDRTQPQHF	TGTGCCAGCAGTAACGACAGGACTCAGCCCCAGCATTTT
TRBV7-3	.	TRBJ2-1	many	CASSLFSMGSLGGYNEQFF	TGTGCCAGCAGCTTATTTTCTATGGGCTCTCTCGGGGGTTACAATGAGCAGTTCTTC
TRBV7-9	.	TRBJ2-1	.	CASSFLWGYNEQFF	TGTGCCAGCAGCTTTCTGTGGGGGTACAATGAGCAGTTCTTC
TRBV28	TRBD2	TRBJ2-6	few	CASSPGLAGDSGANVLTF	TGTGCCAGCAGTCCCGGACTAGCGGGAGACTCTGGGGCCAACGTCCTGACTTTC
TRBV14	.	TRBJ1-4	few	CASSQDYLGGDEKLFF	TGTGCCAGCAGCCAAGATTATCTGGGAGGAGATGAAAAACTGTTTTTT
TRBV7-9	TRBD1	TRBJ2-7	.	CASSEPGQSYEQYF	TGTGCCAGCAGCGAACCGGGACAGTCCTACGAGCAGTACTTC
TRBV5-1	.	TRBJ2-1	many	CASSPLGGNAYNEQFF	TGCGCCAGCAGCCCGCTAGGCGGGAATGCCTACAATGAGCAGTTCTTC
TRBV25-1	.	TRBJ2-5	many	CASSEAGEETQYF	TGTGCCAGCAGTGAAGCAGGGGAAGAGACCCAGTACTTC
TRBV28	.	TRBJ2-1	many	CASSFAGLINEQFF	TGTGCCAGCAGTTTCGCGGGATTAATCAATGAGCAGTTCTTC
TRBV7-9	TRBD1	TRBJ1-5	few	CASSLDRVDQPQHF	TGTGCCAGCAGCTTGGACAGGGTGGACCAGCCCCAGCATTTT
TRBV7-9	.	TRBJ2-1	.	CASSLGRWVGNEQFF	TGTGCCAGCAGCTTAGGACGATGGGTGGGCAATGAGCAGTTCTTC
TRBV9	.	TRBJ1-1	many	CASGSGARTEAFF	TGTGCCAGCGGCTCAGGGGCGCGGACTGAAGCTTTCTTT
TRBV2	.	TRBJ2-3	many	CASSPGGRTASTDTQYF	TGTGCCAGCAGCCCTGGGGGTCGTACTGCTAGCACAGATACGCAGTATTTT
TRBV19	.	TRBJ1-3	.	CASSKAAFSGNTIYF	TGTGCCAGTAGTAAGGCAGCCTTTAGTGGGAACACCATATATTTT
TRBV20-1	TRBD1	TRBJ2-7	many	CSAKRTGRSYEQYF	TGCAGTGCTAAGCGGACAGGCCGCTCCTACGAGCAGTACTTC
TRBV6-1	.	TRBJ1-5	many	CASSTAHRQPQHF	TGTGCCAGCAGTACAGCCCATCGTCAGCCCCAGCATTTT
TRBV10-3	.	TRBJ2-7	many	CAISEREAYEQYF	TGTGCCATCAGTGAGCGGGAAGCCTACGAGCAGTACTTC
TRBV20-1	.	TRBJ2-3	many	CSASTDTDTQYF	TGCAGTGCTAGTACGGACACAGATACGCAGTATTTT
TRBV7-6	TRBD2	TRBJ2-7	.	CASSLRGASYEQYF	TGTGCCAGCAGCCTGCGGGGGGCTTCCTACGAGCAGTACTTC
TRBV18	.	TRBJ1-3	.	CASSPRGRERGNTIYF	TGTGCCAGCTCACCCCGTGGCAGGGAGCGCGGAAACACCATATATTTT
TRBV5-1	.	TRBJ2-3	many	CASSLERVPTDTQYF	TGCGCCAGCAGCTTGGAGCGGGTTCCCACAGATACGCAGTATTTT
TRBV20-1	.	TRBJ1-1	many	CSARDNRKGGTEAFF	TGCAGTGCTAGAGATAATCGAAAAGGCGGCACTGAAGCTTTCTTT
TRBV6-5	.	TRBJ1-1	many	CASSYLSGRGEAFF	TGTGCCAGCAGTTACCTGTCTGGCAGGGGTGAAGCTTTCTTT
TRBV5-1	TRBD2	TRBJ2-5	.	CASSPPGGPALETQYF	TGCGCCAGCAGCCCCCCGGGAGGCCCTGCGTTGGAGACCCAGTACTTC
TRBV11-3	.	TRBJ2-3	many	CASAPYTTDTQYF	TGTGCCAGCGCACCATATACCACAGATACGCAGTATTTT
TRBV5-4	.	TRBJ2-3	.	CASSRQGLSTDTQYF	TGTGCCAGCAGCCGCCAGGGCCTTAGCACAGATACGCAGTATTTT
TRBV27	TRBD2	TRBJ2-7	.	CASSRSSGRVYEQYF	TGTGCCAGCAGCCGATCTAGCGGGAGGGTCTACGAGCAGTACTTC
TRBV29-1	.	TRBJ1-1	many	CSGGRPTEAFF	TGCAGCGGCGGACGTCCCACTGAAGCTTTCTTT
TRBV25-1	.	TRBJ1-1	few	CASSDPTANTEAFF	TGTGCCAGCAGTGACCCGACGGCTAACACTGAAGCTTTCTTT
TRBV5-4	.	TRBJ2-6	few	CASSRFGANVLTF	TGTGCCAGCAGCCGCTTTGGGGCCAACGTCCTGACTTTC
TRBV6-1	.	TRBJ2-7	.	CASSRGVGGRPSYEQYF	TGTGCCAGCAGCAGGGGGGTTGGGGGGAGGCCTTCCTACGAGCAGTACTTC
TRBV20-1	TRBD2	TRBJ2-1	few	CSARVGGSIYNEQFF	TGCAGTGCTAGAGTGGGAGGGAGTATTTACAATGAGCAGTTCTTC
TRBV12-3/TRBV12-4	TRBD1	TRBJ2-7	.	CASSLTAGGFYEQYF	TGTGCCAGCAGTTTAACGGCAGGGGGCTTCTACGAGCAGTACTTC
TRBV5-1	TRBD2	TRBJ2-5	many	CASSGDGGPGGETQYF	TGCGCCAGCAGCGGCGATGGAGGGCCGGGGGGAGAGACCCAGTACTTC
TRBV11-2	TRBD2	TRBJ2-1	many	CASSLMGLAGYNEQFF	TGTGCCAGCAGCTTAATGGGACTAGCGGGATACAATGAGCAGTTCTTC
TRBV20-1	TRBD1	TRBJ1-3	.	CSARASGTGGNTIYF	TGCAGTGCTAGAGCTTCCGGGACAGGGGGAAACACCATATATTTT
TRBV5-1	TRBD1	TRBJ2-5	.	CASRNGFFRTGSQETQYF	TGCGCCAGCCGAAACGGGTTTTTTAGGACAGGGTCCCAAGAGACCCAGTACTTC
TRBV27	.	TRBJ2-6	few	CASSFSISGANVLTF	TGTGCCAGCAGTTTCTCAATTTCTGGGGCCAACGTCCTGACTTTC
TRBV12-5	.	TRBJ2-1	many	CASSDPPRDNEQFF	TGTGCTAGCTCTGACCCCCCCCGCGATAATGAGCAGTTCTTC